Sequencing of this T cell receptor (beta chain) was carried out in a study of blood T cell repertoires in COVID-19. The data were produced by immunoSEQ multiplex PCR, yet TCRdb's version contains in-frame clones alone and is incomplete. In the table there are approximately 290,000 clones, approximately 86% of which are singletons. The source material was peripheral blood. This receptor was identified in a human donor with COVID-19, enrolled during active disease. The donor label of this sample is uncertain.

The CDR3 is CAWSSGAETQYF. The DNA of the CDR3 is TGTGCCTGGAGTTCGGGTGCGGAGACCCAGTACTTC. The V gene is TRBV30, the J gene TRBJ2-5; D is unclear. Looked up from germline, CDR1 is GTSNPN and CDR2 is SVGIG (reference sequence). V dropped 2 bases and J dropped 5 bases, with 9 bases sitting between them. The CDR3 is 12 residues long.